This T cell receptor beta chain was identified in a study of T cell clones after liver transplantation. The assay was immunoSEQ multiplex PCR, and TCRdb's table has in-frame clones only and misses some. The table lists tens of thousands of clones, roughly nine tenths of them singletons. About this clone itself: The antigen remains unidentified.

This CDR3 contains 13 residues. Germline lookup yields CDR1 MNHEY and CDR2 SMNVEV (reference sequence). V shed 2 bases and J shed 5 bases, with 7 bases lying between them. Study results and caveats: Graft donor-reactive T cells possibly entered the graft instead of undergoing deletion. Donor-reactive sequences fell more than third party-reactive ones, suggesting partial deletion.

The sample in question was CD8+ T cells from blood, obtained 12 months after liver transplant. The sequence was collected from a human patient who received a liver transplant. Some T cells could come from the graft donor. J is TRBJ1-5 and V is TRBV27, with D unresolved. CDR3 protein: CASSLHADQPQHF. CDR3 DNA sequence: TGTGCCAGCAGTTTACACGCCGATCAGCCCCAGCATTTT.